This TCR beta chain emerged from a study of T cell responses to AZD1222 COVID-19 vaccine. Produced via immunoSEQ multiplex PCR; TCRdb's table is partial and in-frame only. Among some 120,000 clones listed, 87% were seen once. The V and J ends lost 8 bases and 2 bases, in that order; junction bases with no gene match: 8. Per the germline V gene, CDR1 is LNHDA and CDR2 is SQIVND (reference sequence). The CDR3 totals 16 residues. Overall study results and limits: Reportedly, nearly half of unique spike TCRs recognized epitopes outside B.1.351/B.1.1.7 mutations. Clonal diversity was possibly underestimated, and the donors were mostly white British, with more females.

A note on this clone: The antigen is unknown.

This chain uses TRBV19 with TRBJ2-2; 10 nucleotides line up with TRBD1. The clonotype comes from an adult in good health. The specimen comprised peripheral blood, sampled on day 0 of AZD1222 vaccination. The CDR3, as DNA: TGTGCCAGTTACGACAGGGGGCGAGTCAACACCGGGGAGCTGTTTTTT. Protein: CASYDRGRVNTGELFF.